These 10 T cell receptor beta chains originate from one sample sequenced in a study of blood T cell repertoires in COVID-19. Sequencing used immunoSEQ multiplex PCR; TCRdb keeps in-frame clones, though not all of them. Of some 140,000 clones listed, about four fifths are singletons. The specimen was PBMCs or T cells enriched from blood (not recorded which). All receptors derive from a man in his forties with acute COVID-19.

The genes are TRBV30 and TRBJ2-3, with TRBD2 matching 11 bases. The CDR3 length is 14 residues. Trimming took 7 bases from V and 6 from J; bases not matched to a gene: 9. Per germline, CDR1 GTSNPN and CDR2 SVGIG (reference sequence). This CDR3 is CAYHIAGGQDTQYF. In DNA, the CDR3 is TGTGCCTACCACATAGCGGGAGGGCAGGATACGCAGTATTTT.

This clone was observed once. The chain joins TRBV7-7 to TRBJ2-3; TRBD2 matches at 9 bases. Germline CDR1 is SSHAT and CDR2 is FNYEAQ (reference sequence). V shed 2 bases, J shed 4 bases, and the junction held 1 base outside the gene matches. The length of the CDR3 is 14 residues. The CDR3 DNA reads as TGTGCCAGCAGCTTATCTAGCGGGGCAGATACGCAGTATTTT. Its protein product is CASSLSSGADTQYF. Filled out from reference TRBV7-7 and TRBJ2-3, the complete variable domain reads GAGVSQSPRYKVTKRGQDVTLRCDPISSHATLYWYQQALGQGPEFLTYFNYEAQPDKSGLPSDRFSAERPEGSISTLTIQRTEQRDSAMYRCASSLSSGADTQYFGPGTRLTVL.

The V gene is TRBV6-5, the J gene TRBJ2-2; 7 nucleotides agree with TRBD1. Per germline, CDR1 MNHEY and CDR2 SVGAGI. V gave up 0 bases and J gave up 1 base; unmatched junction bases: 2. The CDR3 covers 16 residues. This chain's CDR3 is CASSYSTGMNTGELFF. In DNA form, the CDR3 reads TGTGCCAGCAGTTACTCGACAGGGATGAACACCGGGGAGCTGTTTTTT.

The V and J genes are TRBV5-1 and TRBJ2-5; TRBD1 is a possible D gene (6 bases). V dropped 1 base and J dropped 7 bases, with 17 bases sitting between them. The CDR3 is 15 amino acids. CDR1 is SGHRS and CDR2 is YFSETQ in the germline V gene. CDR3 amino acids: CASSLMGASQATQYF. CDR3 in DNA: TGCGCCAGCAGCTTGATGGGGGCGAGTCAGGCGACCCAGTACTTC.

This clone has more than one count but fewer than ten. This sequence joins TRBV7-8 and TRBJ1-5; D unclear. Trimming took off 2 bases at V and 5 bases at J, with 13 bases between the two ends. The CDR3 length is 15 residues. Germline V gene sequence: CDR1 SGHVS, CDR2 FQNEAQ. The CDR3 region has the DNA TGTGCCAGCAGCTTAAGGACTCGAAGTGATCAGCCCCAGCATTTT. Amino acids: CASSLRTRSDQPQHF.

This rearrangement joins TRBV2 to TRBJ1-2; 7 bases line up with TRBD1. The V segment lost 7 bases and the J segment 7 bases; nucleotides outside the gene matches: 12. The germline V gene has CDR1 SNHLY and CDR2 FYNNEI. The CDR3 is 14 residues long. CDR3 DNA: TGTGCCAGCAAGCCGACGACAGGGCAGGGTGGCTACACCTTC. This sequence encodes CASKPTTGQGGYTF.

This chain joins TRBV7-9 and TRBJ2-3; TRBD2 agrees at 11 bases. Germline assignment: CDR1 SEHNR and CDR2 FQNEAQ (reference sequence). The CDR3 has 17 residues. The V segment lost 4 bases and the J segment 1 base; nucleotides outside the gene matches: 7. CDR3 DNA: TGTGCCAGCAGCTCCCCCCTAGCGGGGGGTGGCACAGATACGCAGTATTTT. Translating gives CASSSPLAGGGTDTQYF. The full variable domain, rest sourced from reference TRBV7-9 and TRBJ2-3, is DTGVSQNPRHKITKRGQNVTFRCDPISEHNRLYWYRQTLGQGPEFLTYFQNEAQLEKSRLLSDRFSAERPKGSFSTLEIQRTEQGDSAMYLCASSSPLAGGGTDTQYFGPGTRLTVL.

V gene TRBV11-2 combines with J gene TRBJ1-3, with D possibly TRBD1 on 6 matching bases. Trimming took off 5 bases at V and 0 bases at J, with 11 bases between the two ends. Germline lookup yields CDR1 SGHAT and CDR2 FQNNGV. The CDR3 spans 15 residues. The DNA of the CDR3 is TGTGCCAGCAGCGGACAGTTAAGCTCTGGAAACACCATATATTTT. This sequence encodes CASSGQLSSGNTIYF.

The rearrangement joins TRBV2 to TRBJ2-2; D ambiguous. Germline CDR1 is SNHLY and CDR2 is FYNNEI. This CDR3 is 13 amino acids long. V was pared by 7 bases and J by 5 bases, with 11 bases between. This chain's CDR3 is CASTSLSTGELFF. CDR3 in DNA: TGTGCCAGCACGTCACTCTCTACCGGGGAGCTGTTTTTT.

This clone came up once. V is TRBV19 and J is TRBJ1-1; 7 nucleotides agree with TRBD1. The V segment lost 5 bases and the J segment 4 bases; nucleotides outside the gene matches: 10. This CDR3 region has 15 residues. The germline V gene has CDR1 LNHDA and CDR2 SQIVND (reference sequence). The DNA of the CDR3 is TGTGCCAGTAGTCGGCAGGGGGGTGAAGGCACTGAAGCTTTCTTT. Translation: CASSRQGGEGTEAFF.